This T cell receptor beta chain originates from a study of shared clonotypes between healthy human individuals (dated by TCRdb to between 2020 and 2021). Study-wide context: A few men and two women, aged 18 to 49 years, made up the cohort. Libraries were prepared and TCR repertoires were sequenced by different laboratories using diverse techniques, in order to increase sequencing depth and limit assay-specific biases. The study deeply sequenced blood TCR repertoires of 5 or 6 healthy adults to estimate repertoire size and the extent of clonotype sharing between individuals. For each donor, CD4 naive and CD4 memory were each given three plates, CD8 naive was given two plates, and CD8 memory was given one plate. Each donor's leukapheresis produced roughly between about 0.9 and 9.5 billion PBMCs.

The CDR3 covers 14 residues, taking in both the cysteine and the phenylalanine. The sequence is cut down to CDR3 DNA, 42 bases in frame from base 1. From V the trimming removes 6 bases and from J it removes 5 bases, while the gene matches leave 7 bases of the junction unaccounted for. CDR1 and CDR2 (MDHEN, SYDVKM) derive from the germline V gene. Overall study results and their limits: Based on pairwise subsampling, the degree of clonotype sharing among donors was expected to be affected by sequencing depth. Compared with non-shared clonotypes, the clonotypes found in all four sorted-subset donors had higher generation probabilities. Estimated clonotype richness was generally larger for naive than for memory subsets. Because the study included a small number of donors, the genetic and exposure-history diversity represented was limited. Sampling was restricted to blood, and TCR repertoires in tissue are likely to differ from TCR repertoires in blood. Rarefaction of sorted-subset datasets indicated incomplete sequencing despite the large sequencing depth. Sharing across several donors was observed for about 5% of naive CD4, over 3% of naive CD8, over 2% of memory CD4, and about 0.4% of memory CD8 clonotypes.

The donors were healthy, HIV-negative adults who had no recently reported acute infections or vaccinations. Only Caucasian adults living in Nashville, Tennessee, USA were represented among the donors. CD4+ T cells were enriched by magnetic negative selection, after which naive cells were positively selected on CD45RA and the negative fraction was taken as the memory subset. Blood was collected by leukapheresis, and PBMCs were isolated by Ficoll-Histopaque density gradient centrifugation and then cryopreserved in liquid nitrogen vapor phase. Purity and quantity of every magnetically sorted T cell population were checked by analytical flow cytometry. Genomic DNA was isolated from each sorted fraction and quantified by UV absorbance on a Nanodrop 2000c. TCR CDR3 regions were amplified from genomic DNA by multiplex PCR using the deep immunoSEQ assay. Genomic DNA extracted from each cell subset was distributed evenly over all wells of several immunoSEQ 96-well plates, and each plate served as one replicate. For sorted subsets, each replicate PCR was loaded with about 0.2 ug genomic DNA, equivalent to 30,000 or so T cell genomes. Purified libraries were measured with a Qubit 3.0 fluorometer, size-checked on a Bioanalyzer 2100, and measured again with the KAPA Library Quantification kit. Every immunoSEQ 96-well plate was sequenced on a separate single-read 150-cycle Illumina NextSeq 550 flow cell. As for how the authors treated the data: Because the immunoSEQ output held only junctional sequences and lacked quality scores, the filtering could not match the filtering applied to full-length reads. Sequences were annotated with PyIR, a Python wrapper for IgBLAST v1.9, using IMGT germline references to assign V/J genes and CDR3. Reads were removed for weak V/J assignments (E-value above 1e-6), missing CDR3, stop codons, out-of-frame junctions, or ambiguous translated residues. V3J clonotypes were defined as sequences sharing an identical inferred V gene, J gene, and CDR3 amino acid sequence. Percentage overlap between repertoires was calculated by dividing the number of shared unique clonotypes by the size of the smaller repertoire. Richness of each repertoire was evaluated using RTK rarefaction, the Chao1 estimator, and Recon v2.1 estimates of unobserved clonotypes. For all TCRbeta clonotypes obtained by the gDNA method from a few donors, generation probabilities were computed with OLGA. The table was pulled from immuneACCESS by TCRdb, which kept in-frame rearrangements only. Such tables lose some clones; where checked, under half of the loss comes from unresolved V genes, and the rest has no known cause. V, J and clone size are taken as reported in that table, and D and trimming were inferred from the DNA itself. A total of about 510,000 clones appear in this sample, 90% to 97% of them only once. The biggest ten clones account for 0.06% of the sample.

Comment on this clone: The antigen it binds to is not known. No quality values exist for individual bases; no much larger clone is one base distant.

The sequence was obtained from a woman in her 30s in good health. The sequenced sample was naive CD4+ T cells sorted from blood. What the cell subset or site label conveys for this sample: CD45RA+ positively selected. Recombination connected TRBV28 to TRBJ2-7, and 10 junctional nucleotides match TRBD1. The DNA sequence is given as TGTGCCAGCAGCGACAGGGGGCAAACTCACGAGCAGTACTTC. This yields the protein CASSDRGQTHEQYF.